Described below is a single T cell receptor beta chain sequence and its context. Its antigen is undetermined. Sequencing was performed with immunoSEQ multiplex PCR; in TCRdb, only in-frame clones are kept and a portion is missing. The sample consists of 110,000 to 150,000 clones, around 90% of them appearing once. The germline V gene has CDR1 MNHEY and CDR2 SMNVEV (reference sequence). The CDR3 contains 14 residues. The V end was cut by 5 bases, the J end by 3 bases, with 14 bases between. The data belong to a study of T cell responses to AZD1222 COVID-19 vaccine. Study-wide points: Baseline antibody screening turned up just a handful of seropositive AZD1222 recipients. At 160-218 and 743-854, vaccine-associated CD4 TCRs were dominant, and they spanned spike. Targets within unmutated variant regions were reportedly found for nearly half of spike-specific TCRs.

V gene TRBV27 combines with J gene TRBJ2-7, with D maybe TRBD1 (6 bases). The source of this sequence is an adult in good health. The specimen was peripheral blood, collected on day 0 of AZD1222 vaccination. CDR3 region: CASSLTGSFYEQYF. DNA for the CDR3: TGTGCCAGCAGTCTGACAGGATCTTTCTACGAGCAGTACTTC.